This record covers a single TCR beta chain. Its antigen is still unknown. The data originate from a study of T cell responses to AZD1222 COVID-19 vaccine. The data were produced by immunoSEQ multiplex PCR, yet TCRdb's version contains in-frame clones alone and is incomplete. The sample includes fewer than 65,000 clones, around 84% of them seen just once. V lost 4 bases to trimming and J lost 4 bases, with 16 bases between them. This CDR3 is 15 amino acids long. CDR1 is SGHTA and CDR2 is FQGNSA in the germline V gene. The study, taken as a whole, reports: Most donors were white British, females outnumbered males, and clonal diversity was possibly underestimated. Spike was spanned by vaccine-associated CD4 TCRs, with dominance at 160-218 and 743-854.

This TCR was recovered from an adult in good health. The chain is built from TRBV7-2 and TRBJ2-5, with D possibly called TRBD1 or TRBD2 (5 bases each). This specimen consisted of peripheral blood, obtained on day 0 of AZD1222 vaccination. In DNA form, the CDR3 reads TGTGCCAGCAGCTCCCTCTCGGGGCGTGGAGAGACCCAGTACTTC. Encoded protein: CASSSLSGRGETQYF.